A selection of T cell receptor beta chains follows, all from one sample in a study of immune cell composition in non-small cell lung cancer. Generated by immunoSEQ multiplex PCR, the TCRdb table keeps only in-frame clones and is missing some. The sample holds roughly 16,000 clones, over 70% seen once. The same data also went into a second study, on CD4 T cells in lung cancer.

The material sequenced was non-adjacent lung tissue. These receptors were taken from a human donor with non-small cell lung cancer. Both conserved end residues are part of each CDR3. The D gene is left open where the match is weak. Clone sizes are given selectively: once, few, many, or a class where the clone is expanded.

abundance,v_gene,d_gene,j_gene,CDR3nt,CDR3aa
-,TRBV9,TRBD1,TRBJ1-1,TGTGCCAGCAGCGGAGGCTTACAGGGGTCTGAAGCTTTCTTT,CASSGGLQGSEAFF
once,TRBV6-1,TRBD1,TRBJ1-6,TGTGCCAGCAGTTCAACCGGGACAGGGAATTCACCCCTCCACTTT,CASSSTGTGNSPLHF
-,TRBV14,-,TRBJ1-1,TGTGCCAGCAGCCAAGAGAGGGGGACTGAAGCTTTCTTT,CASSQERGTEAFF
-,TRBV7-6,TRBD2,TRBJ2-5,TGTGCCAGCAGCTCTAGACTAGCGGGGGGTCTAGGGGAGACCCAGTACTTC,CASSSRLAGGLGETQYF
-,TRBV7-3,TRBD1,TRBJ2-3,TGTGCCAGCAGCTTACAGGGGGCGACAGATACGCAGTATTTT,CASSLQGATDTQYF
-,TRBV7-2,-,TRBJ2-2,TGTGCCAGCAGCTTAAGCCGGGACAACACCGGGGAGCTGTTTTTT,CASSLSRDNTGELFF
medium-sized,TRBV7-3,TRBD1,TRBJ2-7,TGTGCCAGCAGCACCACCGGGACAGGGCTCTACGAGCAGTACTTC,CASSTTGTGLYEQYF
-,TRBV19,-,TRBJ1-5,TGTGCCAGTAGTACTGGACTTGTGGGCAATCAGCCCCAGCATTTT,CASSTGLVGNQPQHF
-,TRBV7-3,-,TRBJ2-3,TGTGCCAGCAGCTTAATCGCCACAGATACGCAGTATTTT,CASSLIATDTQYF
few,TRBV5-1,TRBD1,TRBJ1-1,TGCGCCAGCAGCTTGGCGACAGGGGAAGGCACTGAAGCTTTCTTT,CASSLATGEGTEAFF
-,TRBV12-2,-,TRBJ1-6,TGTGCCAGCAGCCTGAGGACAGATTCACCCCTCCACTTT,CASSLRTDSPLHF
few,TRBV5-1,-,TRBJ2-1,TGCGCCAGCAAAAGAGAACAAGGCGTATACAATGAGCAGTTCTTC,CASKREQGVYNEQFF